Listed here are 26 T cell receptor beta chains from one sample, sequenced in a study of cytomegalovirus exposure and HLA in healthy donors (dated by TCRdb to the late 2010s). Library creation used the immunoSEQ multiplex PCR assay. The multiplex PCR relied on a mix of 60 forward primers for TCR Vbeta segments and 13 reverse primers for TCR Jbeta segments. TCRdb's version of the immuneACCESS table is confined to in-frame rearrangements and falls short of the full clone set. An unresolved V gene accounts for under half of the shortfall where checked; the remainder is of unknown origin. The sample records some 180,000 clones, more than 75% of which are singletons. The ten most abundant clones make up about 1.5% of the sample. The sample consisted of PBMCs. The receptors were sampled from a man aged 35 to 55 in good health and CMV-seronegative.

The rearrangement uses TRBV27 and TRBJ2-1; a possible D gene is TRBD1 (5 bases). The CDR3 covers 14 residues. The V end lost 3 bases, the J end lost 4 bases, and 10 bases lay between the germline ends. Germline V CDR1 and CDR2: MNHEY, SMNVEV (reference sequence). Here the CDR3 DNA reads TGTGCCAGCAGTTTCGGACAACAATACAATGAGCAGTTCTTC. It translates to CASSFGQQYNEQFF.

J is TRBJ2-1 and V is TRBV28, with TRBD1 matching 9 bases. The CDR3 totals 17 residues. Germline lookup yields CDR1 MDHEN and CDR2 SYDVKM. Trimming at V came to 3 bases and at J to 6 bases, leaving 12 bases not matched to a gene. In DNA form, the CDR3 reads TGTGCCAGCAGTTTCAAGGGACAGGGCAAGTACTTCAATGAGCAGTTCTTC. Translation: CASSFKGQGKYFNEQFF.

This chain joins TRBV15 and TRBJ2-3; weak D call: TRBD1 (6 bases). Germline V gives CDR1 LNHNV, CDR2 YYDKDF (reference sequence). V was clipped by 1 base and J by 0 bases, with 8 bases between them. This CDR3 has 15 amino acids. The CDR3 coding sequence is TGTGCCACCAGCAGAGGGGGGCCAAGCACAGATACGCAGTATTTT. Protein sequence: CATSRGGPSTDTQYF.

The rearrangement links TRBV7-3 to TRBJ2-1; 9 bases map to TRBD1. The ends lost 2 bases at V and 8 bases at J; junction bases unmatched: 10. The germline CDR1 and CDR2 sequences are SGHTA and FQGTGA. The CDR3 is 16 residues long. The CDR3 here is CASSLGLRDRAHEQFF. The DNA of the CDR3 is TGTGCCAGCAGCTTAGGTCTCCGGGACAGGGCGCATGAGCAGTTCTTC.

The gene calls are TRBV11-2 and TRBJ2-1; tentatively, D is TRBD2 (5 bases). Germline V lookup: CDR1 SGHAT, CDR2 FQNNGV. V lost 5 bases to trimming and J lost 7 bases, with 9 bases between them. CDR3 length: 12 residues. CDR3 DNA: TGTGCCAGCAGCCGGACTGGGAATGAGCAGTTCTTC. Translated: CASSRTGNEQFF.

The CDR3 is CATSIVADPYNEQFF. CDR3 DNA sequence: TGTGCCACCAGCATAGTAGCGGATCCCTACAATGAGCAGTTCTTC. The chain recombines TRBV15 with TRBJ2-1, with D possibly TRBD2 on 6 matching bases. This CDR3 is built from 15 residues. V lost 4 bases and J lost 2, with 12 bases in between. Germline V lookup: CDR1 LNHNV, CDR2 YYDKDF (reference sequence).

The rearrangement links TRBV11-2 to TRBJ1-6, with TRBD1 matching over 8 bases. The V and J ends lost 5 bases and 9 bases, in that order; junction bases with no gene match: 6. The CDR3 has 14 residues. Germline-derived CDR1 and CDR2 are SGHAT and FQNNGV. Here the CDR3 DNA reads TGTGCCAGCAGCCCGACCACAGGGGGTTCACCCCTCCACTTT. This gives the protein CASSPTTGGSPLHF.

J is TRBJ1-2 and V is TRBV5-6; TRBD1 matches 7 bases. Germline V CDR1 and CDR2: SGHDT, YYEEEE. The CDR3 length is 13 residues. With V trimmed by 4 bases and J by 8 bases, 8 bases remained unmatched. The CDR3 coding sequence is TGTGCCAGCAGCATGACAGGGTTGGGAGGCTACACCTTC. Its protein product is CASSMTGLGGYTF.

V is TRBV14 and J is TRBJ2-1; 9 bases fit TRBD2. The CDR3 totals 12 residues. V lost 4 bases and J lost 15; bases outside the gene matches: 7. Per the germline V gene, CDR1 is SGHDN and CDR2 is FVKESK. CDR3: CASSLSGSLMFF. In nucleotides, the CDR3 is TGTGCCAGCAGCCTTAGCGGGAGTTTGATGTTCTTC.

Here the CDR3 DNA reads TGTGCCAGCAGTACGGGTCGGCAGGGGGCCGGACAGCCCCAGCATTTT. Encoded protein: CASSTGRQGAGQPQHF. The chain recombines TRBV2 with TRBJ1-5, with 8 bases lining up with TRBD1. This CDR3 has 16 amino acids. V lost 5 bases and J lost 7; bases outside the gene matches: 13. Germline V CDR1 and CDR2: SNHLY, FYNNEI.

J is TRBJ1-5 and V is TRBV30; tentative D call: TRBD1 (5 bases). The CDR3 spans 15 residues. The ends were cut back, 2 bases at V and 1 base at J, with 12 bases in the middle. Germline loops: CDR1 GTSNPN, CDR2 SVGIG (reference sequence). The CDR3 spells CAWSFKAGSNQPQHF. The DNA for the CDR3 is TGTGCCTGGAGTTTTAAGGCAGGGAGCAATCAGCCCCAGCATTTT.

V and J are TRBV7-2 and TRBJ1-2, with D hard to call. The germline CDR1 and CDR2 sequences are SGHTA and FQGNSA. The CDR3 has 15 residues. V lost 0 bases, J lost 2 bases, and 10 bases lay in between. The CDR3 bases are TGTGCCAGCAGCTTAGCGAGGAGACCCAACTATGGCTACACCTTC. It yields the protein CASSLARRPNYGYTF.

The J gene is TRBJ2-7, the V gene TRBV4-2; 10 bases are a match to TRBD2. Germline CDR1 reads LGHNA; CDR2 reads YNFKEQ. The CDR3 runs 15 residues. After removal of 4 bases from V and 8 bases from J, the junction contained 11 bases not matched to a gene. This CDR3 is CASSPGTSEASQQYF. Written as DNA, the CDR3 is TGTGCCAGCAGCCCGGGGACTAGCGAGGCCTCCCAGCAGTACTTC.

This CDR3 is CASSFGGIQETQYF. CDR3 in DNA: TGTGCCAGCAGCTTTGGCGGGATCCAAGAGACCCAGTACTTC. The rearrangement links TRBV5-5 to TRBJ2-5, with D perhaps matching TRBD2 (6 bases). The germline gives CDR1 SGHKS, CDR2 YYEKEE (reference sequence). Trimming shortened V by 2 bases and J by 1 base, and 9 bases separated the two germline ends. The CDR3 runs to 14 residues.

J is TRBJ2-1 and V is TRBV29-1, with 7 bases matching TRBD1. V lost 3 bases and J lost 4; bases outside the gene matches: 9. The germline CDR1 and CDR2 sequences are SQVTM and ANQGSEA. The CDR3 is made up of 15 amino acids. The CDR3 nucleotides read TGCAGCGTTGAGGGTCGGGGACAGAAATACAATGAGCAGTTCTTC. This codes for CSVEGRGQKYNEQFF.

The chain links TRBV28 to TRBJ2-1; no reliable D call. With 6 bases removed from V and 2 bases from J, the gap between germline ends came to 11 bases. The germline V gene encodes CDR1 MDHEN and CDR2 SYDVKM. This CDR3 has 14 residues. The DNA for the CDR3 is TGTGCCAGCAGATTCAGGTCTACCTACAATGAGCAGTTCTTC. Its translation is CASRFRSTYNEQFF.

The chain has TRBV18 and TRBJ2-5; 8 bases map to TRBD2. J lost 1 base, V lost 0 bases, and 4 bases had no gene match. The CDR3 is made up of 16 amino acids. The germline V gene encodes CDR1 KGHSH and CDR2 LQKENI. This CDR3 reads CASSPPAGVPQETQYF. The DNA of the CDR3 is TGTGCCAGCTCACCACCAGCGGGAGTGCCCCAAGAGACCCAGTACTTC.

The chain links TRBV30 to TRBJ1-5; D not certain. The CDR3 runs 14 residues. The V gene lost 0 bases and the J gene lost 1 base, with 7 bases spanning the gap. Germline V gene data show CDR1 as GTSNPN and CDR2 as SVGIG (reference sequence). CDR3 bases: TGTGCCTGGAGTGTACTTTCCAGCAATCAGCCCCAGCATTTT. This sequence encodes CAWSVLSSNQPQHF.

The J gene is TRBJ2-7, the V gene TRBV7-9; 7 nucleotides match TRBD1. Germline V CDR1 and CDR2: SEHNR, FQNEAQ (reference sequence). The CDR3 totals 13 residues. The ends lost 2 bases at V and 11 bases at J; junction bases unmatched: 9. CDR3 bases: TGTGCCAGCAGCTTAAGCAGGGGGAGCTGGGAGTACTTC. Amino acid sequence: CASSLSRGSWEYF. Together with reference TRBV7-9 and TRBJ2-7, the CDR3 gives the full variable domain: DTGVSQNPRHKITKRGQNVTFRCDPISEHNRLYWYRQTLGQGPEFLTYFQNEAQLEKSRLLSDRFSAERPKGSFSTLEIQRTEQGDSAMYLCASSLSRGSWEYFGPGTRLTVT.

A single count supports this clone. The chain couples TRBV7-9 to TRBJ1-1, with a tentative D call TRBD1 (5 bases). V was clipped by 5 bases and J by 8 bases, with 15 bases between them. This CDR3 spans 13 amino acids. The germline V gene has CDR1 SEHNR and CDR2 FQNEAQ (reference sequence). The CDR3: CASSLGGLVEAFF. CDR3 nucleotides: TGTGCCAGCAGCCTGGGGGGACTCGTAGAAGCTTTCTTT.

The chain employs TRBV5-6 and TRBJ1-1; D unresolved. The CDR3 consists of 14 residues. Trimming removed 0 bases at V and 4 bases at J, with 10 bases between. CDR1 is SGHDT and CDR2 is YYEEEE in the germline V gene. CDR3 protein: CASSLDTGSTEAFF. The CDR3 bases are TGTGCCAGCAGCTTGGATACCGGGAGCACTGAAGCTTTCTTT. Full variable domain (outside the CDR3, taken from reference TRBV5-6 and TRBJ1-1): DAGVTQSPTHLIKTRGQQVTLRCSPKSGHDTVSWYQQALGQGPQFIFQYYEEEERQRGNFPDRFSGHQFPNYSSELNVNALLLGDSALYLCASSLDTGSTEAFFGQGTRLTVV.

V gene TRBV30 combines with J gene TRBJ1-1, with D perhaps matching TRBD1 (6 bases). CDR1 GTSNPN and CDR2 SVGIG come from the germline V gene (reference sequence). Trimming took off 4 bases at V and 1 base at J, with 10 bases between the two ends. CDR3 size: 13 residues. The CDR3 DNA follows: TGTGCCTGGAACCCGGGACAGAACACTGAAGCTTTCTTT. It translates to CAWNPGQNTEAFF.

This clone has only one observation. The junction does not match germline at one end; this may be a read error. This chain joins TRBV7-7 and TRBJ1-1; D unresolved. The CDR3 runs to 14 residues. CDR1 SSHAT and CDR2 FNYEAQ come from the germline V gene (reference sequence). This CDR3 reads CASSSYALNTEAFF. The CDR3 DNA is TGTGCTAGCAGCTCCTATGCCTTGAACACTGAAGCTTTCTTT. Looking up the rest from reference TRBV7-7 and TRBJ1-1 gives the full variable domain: GAGVSQSPRYKVTKRGQDVTLRCDPISSHATLYWYQQALGQGPEFLTYFNYEAQPDKSGLPSDRFSAERPEGSISTLTIQRTEQRDSAMYRCASSSYALNTEAFFGQGTRLTVV.

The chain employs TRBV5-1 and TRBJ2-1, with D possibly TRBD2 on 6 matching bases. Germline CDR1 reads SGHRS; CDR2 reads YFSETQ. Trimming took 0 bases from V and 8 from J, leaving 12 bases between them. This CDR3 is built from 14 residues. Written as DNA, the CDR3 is TGCGCCAGCAGCTTGGATGGAGGGAGCGATGAGCAGTTCTTC. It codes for CASSLDGGSDEQFF.

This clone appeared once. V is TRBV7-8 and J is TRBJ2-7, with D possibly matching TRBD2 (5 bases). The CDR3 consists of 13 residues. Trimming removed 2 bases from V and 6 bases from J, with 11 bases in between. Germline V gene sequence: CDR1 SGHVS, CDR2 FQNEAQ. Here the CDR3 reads CASSLIPSSEQYF. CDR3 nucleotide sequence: TGTGCCAGCAGCTTAATTCCTAGCTCCGAGCAGTACTTC. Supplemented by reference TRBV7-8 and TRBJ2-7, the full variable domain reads GAGVSQSPRYKVAKRGQDVALRCDPISGHVSLFWYQQALGQGPEFLTYFQNEAQLDKSGLPSDRFFAERPEGSVSTLKIQRTQQEDSAVYLCASSLIPSSEQYFGPGTRLTVT.

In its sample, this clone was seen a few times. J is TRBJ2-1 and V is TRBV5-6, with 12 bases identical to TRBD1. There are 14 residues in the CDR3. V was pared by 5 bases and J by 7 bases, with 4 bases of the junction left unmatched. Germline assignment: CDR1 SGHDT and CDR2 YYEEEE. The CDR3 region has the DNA TGTGCCAGCAGAGGGACAGGGGGCCGGAATGAGCAGTTCTTC. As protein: CASRGTGGRNEQFF.